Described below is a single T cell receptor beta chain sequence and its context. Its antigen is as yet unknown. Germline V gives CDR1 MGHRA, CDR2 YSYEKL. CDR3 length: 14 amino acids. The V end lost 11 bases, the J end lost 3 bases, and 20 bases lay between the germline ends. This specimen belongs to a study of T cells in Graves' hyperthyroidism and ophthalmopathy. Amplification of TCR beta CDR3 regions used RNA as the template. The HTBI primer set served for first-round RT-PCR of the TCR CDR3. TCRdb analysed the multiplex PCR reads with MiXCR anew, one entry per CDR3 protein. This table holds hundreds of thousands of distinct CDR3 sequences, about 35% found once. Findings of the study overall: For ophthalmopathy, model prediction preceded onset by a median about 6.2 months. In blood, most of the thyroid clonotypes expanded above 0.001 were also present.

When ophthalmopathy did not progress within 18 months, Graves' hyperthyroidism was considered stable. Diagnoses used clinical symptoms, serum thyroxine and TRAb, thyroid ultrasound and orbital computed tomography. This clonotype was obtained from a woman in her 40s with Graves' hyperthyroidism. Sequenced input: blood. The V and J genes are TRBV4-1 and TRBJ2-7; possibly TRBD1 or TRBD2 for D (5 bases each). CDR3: CAPRDGLEDYEQYF. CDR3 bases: TGCGCCCCCCGGGACGGGCTTGAGGACTACGAGCAGTACTTC.